The 32 T cell receptor beta chains listed next were all sequenced from one sample in a study of blood T cell repertoires in COVID-19. Method: immunoSEQ multiplex PCR; TCRdb's copy keeps in-frame clones and lacks some. Found here are about 160,000 clones, more than 70% of them singletons; the top ten hold roughly 20%. Source material: PBMCs or T cells enriched from blood (not recorded which). The receptors shown here come from a man aged 55 to 70 who had recovered from COVID-19.

The rearrangement joins TRBV29-1 to TRBJ1-1; TRBD1 aligns across 7 bases. The CDR3 spans 14 residues. The V gene end was trimmed by 6 bases and the J gene end by 4 bases; junction bases not matched to a gene: 11. Germline lookup yields CDR1 SQVTM and CDR2 ANQGSEA. The CDR3 loop reads CSVQGIGPSTEAFF. The CDR3 DNA reads TGCAGCGTACAGGGGATAGGGCCCAGCACTGAAGCTTTCTTT.

Only one count was recorded for this clone. The V and J genes are TRBV29-1 and TRBJ2-2, with D possibly matching TRBD1 (6 bases). With 3 bases removed from V and 8 bases from J, the gap between germline ends came to 16 bases. CDR3 length: 14 amino acids. Germline CDR1 reads SQVTM; CDR2 reads ANQGSEA. CDR3 in amino acids: CSVEEAGRGGELFF. The CDR3 DNA sequence: TGCAGCGTTGAGGAGGCGGGCAGGGGTGGGGAGCTGTTTTTT.

The CDR3 bases are TGTGCCAGCAGTCCCGCGGGGATGTTCAATGAGCAGTTCTTC. This translates into CASSPAGMFNEQFF. This chain joins TRBV6-5 and TRBJ2-1; the D gene is possibly TRBD2 (6 bases). Germline V gene sequence: CDR1 MNHEY, CDR2 SVGAGI. Trimming shortened V by 5 bases and J by 6 bases, and 14 bases separated the two germline ends. This CDR3 has 14 residues.

V and J are TRBV6-2 or TRBV6-3 and TRBJ2-3; TRBD2 matches at 7 bases. Trimming cost V 4 bases and J 5 bases; bases outside gene matches: 9. This CDR3 spans 15 amino acids. Germline CDR1 MNHEY, CDR2 SVGEGT. The CDR3 nucleotides read TGTGCCAGCAGTTTCATAGCGGGCCCGAGAGATACGCAGTATTTT. Translated, it gives CASSFIAGPRDTQYF.

The chain links TRBV2 to TRBJ1-4; no clear D gene. In germline, CDR1 is SNHLY, CDR2 FYNNEI. This CDR3 comprises 12 residues. Trimming cost V 7 bases and J 3 bases, with 6 bases left between them. The CDR3 sequence: CASMVANEKLFF. The CDR3, as DNA: TGTGCCAGCATGGTAGCTAATGAAAAACTGTTTTTT.

The chain carries TRBV10-3 and TRBJ2-2; the match to TRBD1 covers 9 bases. This CDR3 is 13 amino acids long. V gave up 10 bases and J gave up 4 bases; unmatched junction bases: 4. The germline CDR1 and CDR2 sequences are ENHRY and SYGVKD. The CDR3 protein is CATRTGATGELFF. For the CDR3, the DNA is TGTGCCACTCGGACAGGGGCCACCGGGGAGCTGTTTTTT.

This chain links TRBV12-3 or TRBV12-4 with TRBJ1-6; D perhaps matches TRBD1 (5 bases). The CDR3 has 12 residues. Trimming took off 3 bases at V and 15 bases at J, with 12 bases between the two ends. CDR3 amino acids: CASSLASGGLHF. DNA for the CDR3: TGTGCCAGCAGTTTGGCGTCCGGGGGCCTCCACTTT.

The DNA of the CDR3 is TGTGCCAGCAGCCAAGATGCTCGGGGAGGAAACACCATATATTTT. This codes for CASSQDARGGNTIYF. This chain joins TRBV3-1 (or the pseudogene TRBV3-2) and TRBJ1-3; D ambiguous. V shed 0 bases and J shed 4 bases, with 10 bases lying between them. Germline-derived CDR1 and CDR2 are LGHDT and YNNKEL (reference sequence). This CDR3 region has 15 residues.

The genes are TRBV6-5 and TRBJ1-2; the D gene is possibly TRBD1 (5 bases). Trimming removed 7 bases at V and 8 bases at J, with 14 bases between. The CDR3 runs to 12 residues. Germline-derived CDR1 and CDR2 are MNHEY and SVGAGI. CDR3 coding DNA: TGTGCCAGCAATACCGGGGGGTTGGGCTACACCTTC. Its protein is CASNTGGLGYTF.

The rearrangement links TRBV30 to TRBJ1-2; TRBD1 matches at 8 bases. Trimming at V came to 7 bases and at J to 0 bases, leaving 10 bases not matched to a gene. This CDR3 contains 15 residues. CDR1 and CDR2 from the germline V gene are GTSNPN and SVGIG (reference sequence). CDR3 amino acids: CASPGGKSSNYGYTF. CDR3 coding DNA: TGTGCCTCACCAGGGGGCAAGTCATCTAACTATGGCTACACCTTC.

V usage is TRBV5-5 and J usage is TRBJ1-3, with D unclear. V was trimmed by 5 bases and J by 16 bases, leaving 19 bases between them. CDR3 length: 12 residues. Per germline, CDR1 SGHKS and CDR2 YYEKEE (reference sequence). In nucleotides, the CDR3 is TGTGCCAGCAGAATGCCCCCGGGGAGGCCTTATTTT. Translation gives CASRMPPGRPYF.

This chain joins TRBV2 and TRBJ2-1; 8 bases are a match to TRBD2. The CDR3 consists of 17 residues. Germline CDR1 reads SNHLY; CDR2 reads FYNNEI. V trimming: 4 bases; J trimming: 8 bases; junction bases outside the gene matches: 16. CDR3 DNA sequence: TGTGCCAGCAGTGCGAAGGTGCCAACGGGGGGGCGACATGAGCAGTTCTTC. This codes for CASSAKVPTGGRHEQFF.

The chain recombines TRBV11-3 with TRBJ1-1; no clear D gene. Germline V gene lookup returns CDR1 SGHNT and CDR2 YENEEA. The CDR3 sequence is 13 residues long. Trimming pared 5 bases from V and 4 bases from J, leaving 11 bases between. The CDR3 here is CASSPRGGTEAFF. CDR3 bases: TGTGCCAGCAGCCCCCGCGGAGGCACTGAAGCTTTCTTT. Filled out from reference TRBV11-3 and TRBJ1-1, the complete variable domain reads EAGVVQSPRYKIIEKKQPVAFWCNPISGHNTLYWYLQNLGQGPELLIRYENEEAVDDSQLPKDRFSAERLKGVDSTLKIQPAELGDSAVYLCASSPRGGTEAFFGQGTRLTVV.

The chain has TRBV7-5 and TRBJ2-5; TRBD2, the D gene given by the table, was not confirmed from the DNA. TRBV7-5 is a listed pseudogene. This CDR3 region has 18 residues. The DNA of the CDR3 is TGTGTCAGAAGCTTAGGAGGTGCTAGCGGGGGCTTCCAAGAGACCCAGTACTTC. Translation: CVRSLGGASGGFQETQYF.

The genes are TRBV28 and TRBJ2-1; 10 bases agree with TRBD2. The CDR3 runs 18 residues. Germline V lookup: CDR1 MDHEN, CDR2 SYDVKM. J lost 2 bases, V lost 3 bases, and 10 bases had no gene match. Here the CDR3 DNA reads TGTGCCAGCAGTTTTCCTCCGTTAGCGGGAGGAACCTACAATGAGCAGTTCTTC. Translation gives CASSFPPLAGGTYNEQFF.

In nucleotides, the CDR3 is TGTGCCAGTAGTACCCTAAGGGGTTGGGGCCAAGAGACCCAGTACTTC. Its translation: CASSTLRGWGQETQYF. The chain joins TRBV19 to TRBJ2-5; tentatively, D is TRBD1 (5 bases). The CDR3 extends over 16 amino acids. In germline, CDR1 is LNHDA, CDR2 SQIVND (reference sequence). Trimming took 4 bases from V and 1 from J, leaving 16 bases between them.

The chain joins TRBV2 to TRBJ1-4; D remains ambiguous. Deletions cut 4 bases from V and 8 bases from J, with 14 bases between. Germline loops: CDR1 SNHLY, CDR2 FYNNEI. The CDR3 spans 14 residues. As DNA, the CDR3 is TGTGCCAGCAGTGGCTGGGCCCGTGGGGAAAAACTGTTTTTT. This translates into CASSGWARGEKLFF.

The V and J genes are TRBV4-1 and TRBJ2-2, with TRBD1 matching 8 bases. The trim removed 2 bases at V and 4 bases at J, leaving 9 bases unmatched. CDR1 is MGHRA, CDR2 YSYEKL, per germline. The CDR3 covers 17 residues. DNA of the CDR3: TGCGCCAGCAGCCAACTTGGACAGGGCGTCATCACCGGGGAGCTGTTTTTT. This sequence encodes CASSQLGQGVITGELFF.

About this clone: This sample includes further DNA sequences coding for the same CDR3. The rearrangement uses TRBV7-6 and TRBJ1-1; D call uncertain. Germline CDR1 and CDR2: SGHVS and FNYEAQ. V was pared by 3 bases and J by 1 base, with 9 bases between. This CDR3 comprises 14 residues. CDR3 in amino acids: CASSLGQTNTEAFF. Written as DNA, the CDR3 is TGTGCCAGCAGCTTGGGCCAGACGAACACTGAAGCTTTCTTT. The full variable domain, its missing parts supplied by reference TRBV7-6 and TRBJ1-1, is GAGVSQSPRYKVTKRGQDVALRCDPISGHVSLYWYRQALGQGPEFLTYFNYEAQQDKSGLPNDRFSAERPEGSISTLTIQRTEQRDSAMYRCASSLGQTNTEAFFGQGTRLTVV.

The V gene is TRBV29-1, the J gene TRBJ2-7, with 9 bases lining up with TRBD1. The CDR3 totals 13 residues. The germline CDR1 and CDR2 sequences are SQVTM and ANQGSEA. With V trimmed by 6 bases and J by 5 bases, 8 bases remained unmatched. The CDR3 region has the DNA TGCAGCGTGTTGCGACAGGGGGTTCACGAGCAGTACTTC. This gives the protein CSVLRQGVHEQYF.

The V call is TRBV28, the J call TRBJ2-7; 9 bases agree with TRBD2. This CDR3 contains 15 residues. Trimming cost V 2 bases and J 0 bases; bases outside gene matches: 2. CDR1 is MDHEN and CDR2 is SYDVKM in the germline V gene. The CDR3 sequence is CASSLPSGASYEQYF. Here the CDR3 DNA reads TGTGCCAGCAGTTTACCTAGCGGGGCCTCCTACGAGCAGTACTTC.

This chain uses TRBV7-6 with TRBJ1-3; 9 bases align to TRBD1. Germline CDR1 is SGHVS and CDR2 is FNYEAQ. The CDR3 loop spans 16 amino acids. V gave up 3 bases and J gave up 4 bases; unmatched junction bases: 7. CDR3: CASSFNPGQGGNTIYF. CDR3 nucleotides: TGTGCCAGCAGCTTCAACCCGGGACAGGGAGGAAACACCATATATTTT. Full variable domain (remainder filled in from reference TRBV7-6 and TRBJ1-3): GAGVSQSPRYKVTKRGQDVALRCDPISGHVSLYWYRQALGQGPEFLTYFNYEAQQDKSGLPNDRFSAERPEGSISTLTIQRTEQRDSAMYRCASSFNPGQGGNTIYFGEGSWLTVV.

This chain links TRBV5-4 with TRBJ2-1; TRBD2 matches 10 bases. The germline V gene has CDR1 SGHNT and CDR2 YYREEE (reference sequence). The V segment lost 0 bases and the J segment 4 bases; nucleotides outside the gene matches: 4. The CDR3 has 16 amino acids. This CDR3 reads CASSLDSGGPYNEQFF. The CDR3 region has the DNA TGTGCCAGCAGCTTGGATAGCGGGGGGCCTTACAATGAGCAGTTCTTC.

This sequence joins TRBV23-1 and TRBJ2-2; 7 nucleotides align to TRBD1. TRBV23-1 is sorted into the ORF group, with uncertain function. CDR3 size: 23 residues. After removal of 2 bases from V and 1 base from J, the junction contained 25 bases not matched to a gene. CDR3 in amino acids: CASSQGAKGGKPGQLVNTGELFF. The CDR3 region has the DNA TGCGCCAGCAGTCAAGGGGCGAAAGGTGGAAAACCGGGACAGTTAGTGAACACCGGGGAGCTGTTTTTT.

V gene TRBV20-1 combines with J gene TRBJ1-3; 7 positions agree with TRBD1. The germline gives CDR1 DFQATT, CDR2 SNEGSKA (reference sequence). The CDR3 sequence is 10 residues long. Trimming removed 5 bases from V and 16 bases from J; junction bases left unmatched: 8. CDR3 in amino acids: CSAYRGRAYF. In DNA, the CDR3 is TGCAGTGCTTACAGGGGTCGCGCTTATTTT.

The chain joins TRBV7-9 to TRBJ2-3; 12 bases fit TRBD2. Germline assignment: CDR1 SEHNR and CDR2 FQNEAQ (reference sequence). The CDR3 sequence is 15 residues long. The V gene end was trimmed by 5 bases and the J gene end by 4 bases; junction bases not matched to a gene: 4. The CDR3 reads CASSPLAGGSDTQYF. The CDR3 region has the DNA TGTGCCAGCAGCCCACTAGCGGGGGGATCAGATACGCAGTATTTT.

The V call is TRBV19, the J call TRBJ1-2; D not certain. Germline V lookup: CDR1 LNHDA, CDR2 SQIVND (reference sequence). The CDR3 runs 14 residues. V dropped 5 bases and J dropped 8 bases, with 18 bases sitting between them. The CDR3 DNA is TGTGCCAGTAGTGCGGGAGCCCAGCCTTGGGGCTACACCTTC. Translated: CASSAGAQPWGYTF.

The chain combines TRBV7-3 with TRBJ1-5; D ambiguous. Germline CDR1 is SGHTA and CDR2 is FQGTGA. Trimming removed 1 base at V and 5 bases at J, with 21 bases between. The CDR3 totals 18 residues. Here the CDR3 reads CASSLISRELYRDQPQHF. CDR3 nucleotides: TGTGCCAGCAGCTTAATTAGTCGGGAACTATATCGCGATCAGCCCCAGCATTTT.

The rearrangement uses TRBV5-4 and TRBJ2-3; possible D gene TRBD2, 7 bases. Trimming removed 0 bases at V and 3 bases at J, with 11 bases between. This CDR3 spans 15 amino acids. CDR1 SGHNT and CDR2 YYREEE come from the germline V gene (reference sequence). The CDR3 nucleotides are TGTGCCAGCAGCTTGGGGGGGGGCGTAACAGATACGCAGTATTTT. This translates into CASSLGGGVTDTQYF. The full variable domain, its missing parts supplied by reference TRBV5-4 and TRBJ2-3, is ETGVTQSPTHLIKTRGQQVTLRCSSQSGHNTVSWYQQALGQGPQFIFQYYREEENGRGNFPPRFSGLQFPNYSSELNVNALELDDSALYLCASSLGGGVTDTQYFGPGTRLTVL.

This clone was detected only once. The chain combines TRBV5-1 with TRBJ1-2, with D tentatively TRBD1 (5 bases). There are 14 residues in the CDR3. Trimming left V 1 base short and J 1 base short, with 8 bases between. The germline CDR1 and CDR2 sequences are SGHRS and YFSETQ. This chain's CDR3 is CASSLNRINYGYTF. The DNA of the CDR3 is TGCGCCAGCAGCTTGAACAGGATTAACTATGGCTACACCTTC.

The chain combines TRBV29-1 with TRBJ2-7, with D perhaps TRBD2 (6 bases). This CDR3 region has 11 residues. Trimming cost V 4 bases and J 7 bases, with 11 bases left between them. Germline V gene data show CDR1 as SQVTM and CDR2 as ANQGSEA. CDR3 residues: CSVASSGEQYF. The CDR3 bases are TGCAGCGTTGCCTCCAGCGGGGAGCAGTACTTC.

V usage is TRBV9 and J usage is TRBJ2-7, with a weak D call TRBD1 (6 bases). The CDR3 spans 15 residues. Germline CDR1 reads SGDLS; CDR2 reads YYNGEE. V was cut by 2 bases and J by 5 bases, with 17 bases left in between. The CDR3 is CASSVKGDTIDEQYF. In DNA, the CDR3 is TGTGCCAGCAGCGTTAAGGGGGACACCATCGACGAGCAGTACTTC.